This TCR beta chain was captured by sequencing in a study of shared clonotypes between healthy human individuals (TCRdb year 2020). Looking at the study overall: The cohort included three men and a couple of women between 18 and 49 years of age. For each donor, CD4 naive and CD4 memory were each run on three plates, CD8 naive on two plates, and CD8 memory on one plate. Per donor, leukapheresis produced somewhere between about 0.85 and 10 billion PBMCs. To increase sequencing depth and limit assay-specific biases, TCR repertoire library preparation and sequencing were carried out by different laboratories using diverse techniques. To estimate repertoire size and how much clonotype sharing occurs between individuals, the study deeply sequenced the blood TCR repertoires of 5 or 6 healthy adults.

TCR CDR3 regions were amplified from genomic DNA by multiplex PCR using the deep immunoSEQ assay. Extracted genomic DNA from each cell subset was spread evenly across all wells of several immunoSEQ 96-well plates, with each plate serving as a replicate. Each replicate PCR for sorted subsets received about 200 ng genomic DNA, equal to tens of thousands of T cell genomes. Purified libraries were quantified with a Qubit 3.0 fluorometer, sized on a Bioanalyzer 2100, and re-quantified with the KAPA Library Quantification kit. Each immunoSEQ 96-well plate was sequenced on its own single-read 150-cycle Illumina NextSeq 550 flow cell. Per the original workflow: The immunoSEQ output contained only junctional sequences without quality scores, so filtering could not match that applied to full-length reads. To assign V/J genes and CDR3, sequences were annotated against IMGT germline references using PyIR, a Python wrapper for IgBLAST v1.9. Reads with weak V/J assignments (E-value above 1e-6), missing CDR3, stop codons, out-of-frame junctions, or ambiguous translated residues were removed. V3J clonotypes were defined as sequences sharing the same inferred V gene, J gene, and CDR3 amino acid sequence. The percentage overlap between two repertoires was calculated by dividing the number of shared unique clonotypes by the size of the smaller repertoire. RTK rarefaction, the Chao1 estimator, and Recon v2.1 estimates of unobserved clonotypes were used to assess repertoire richness. Generation probabilities for all TCRbeta clonotypes obtained by the gDNA method from several donors were computed using OLGA. The table comes from immuneACCESS by way of TCRdb, which keeps in-frame sequences with V and J called. Part of the clones is missing from these tables; in studies checked, under half for an unresolved V gene and the rest for unknown reasons. The DNA was the basis for D and trimming; V, J and clone size are from that table. For this sample the table gives roughly 2.2 million clones, of which approximately 93% were detected only once. About 0.39% of the sample lies in the top ten.

On this clone: It lacks a known antigen. There are no base qualities to consult, and no much larger clone falls within one base.

General findings and caveats noted by the study authors: The small number of donors limited the genetic and exposure-history diversity represented. Only blood was sampled, and tissue TCR repertoires likely differ from those in blood. Incomplete sequencing was indicated by rarefaction of sorted-subset datasets, despite the large sequencing depth. Naive subsets generally had larger estimated clonotype richness than memory subsets. Sharing across a few donors was observed for around 5% of naive CD4, over 3% of naive CD8, roughly 2.4% of memory CD4, and approximately 0.41% of memory CD8 clonotypes. Compared with non-shared clonotypes, the clonotypes found in all four sorted-subset donors had higher generation probabilities. Pairwise subsampling led to the expectation that sequencing depth would affect the degree of clonotype sharing among donors.

From its cysteine to its phenylalanine, the CDR3 spans 14 amino acids. Kept here is only the CDR3 DNA, which spans 42 bases and is read in frame from base 1. The germline V gene supplies CDR1 SGHRS and CDR2 YFSETQ. V sheds 4 bases and J sheds 7 bases, leaving 14 bases between their ends. Healthy HIV-negative adults with no recently reported acute infections or vaccinations were included as donors. All donors were Caucasian adults living in Nashville, Tennessee, USA. CD4+ T cells were enriched by magnetic negative selection, after which naive cells were positively selected on CD45RA and the negative fraction was taken as the memory subset. After blood collection by leukapheresis, PBMCs were isolated using Ficoll-Histopaque density gradient centrifugation and then cryopreserved in the vapor phase of liquid nitrogen. Purity and quantity of every magnetically sorted T cell population were checked by analytical flow cytometry. From each sorted fraction, genomic DNA was isolated and quantified by UV absorbance on a Nanodrop 2000c.

The V and J genes are TRBV5-1 and TRBJ1-4; TRBD1 is possibly the D segment (5 matching bases). This TCR came from a young man in good health. Some clones in this sample may be carry-over from other donors' samples. The sequencing input was naive CD4+ T cells from PBMCs. This specimen's cell subset or site label, interpreted: CD45RA+ positively selected. The CDR3 is CASSLRGPGEKLFF. The DNA sequence reads TGCGCCAGCAGCCTGCGGGGACCAGGTGAAAAACTGTTTTTT.